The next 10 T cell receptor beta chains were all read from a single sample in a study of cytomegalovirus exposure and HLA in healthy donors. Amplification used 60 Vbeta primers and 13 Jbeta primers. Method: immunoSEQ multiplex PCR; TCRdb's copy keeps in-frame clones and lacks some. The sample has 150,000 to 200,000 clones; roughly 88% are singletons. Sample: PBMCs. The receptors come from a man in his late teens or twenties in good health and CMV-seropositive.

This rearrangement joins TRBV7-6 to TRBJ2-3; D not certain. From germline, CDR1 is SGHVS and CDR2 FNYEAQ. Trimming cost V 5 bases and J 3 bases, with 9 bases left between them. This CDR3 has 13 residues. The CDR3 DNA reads TGTGCCAGCAGCGAACAACTAACAGATACGCAGTATTTT. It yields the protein CASSEQLTDTQYF. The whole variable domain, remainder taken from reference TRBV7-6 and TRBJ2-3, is GAGVSQSPRYKVTKRGQDVALRCDPISGHVSLYWYRQALGQGPEFLTYFNYEAQQDKSGLPNDRFSAERPEGSISTLTIQRTEQRDSAMYRCASSEQLTDTQYFGPGTRLTVL.

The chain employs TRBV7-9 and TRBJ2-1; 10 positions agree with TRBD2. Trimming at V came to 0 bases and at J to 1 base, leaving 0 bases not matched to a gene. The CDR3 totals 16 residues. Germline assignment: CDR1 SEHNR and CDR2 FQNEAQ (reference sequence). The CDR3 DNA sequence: TGTGCCAGCAGCTTAGCACTAGCGGGGTCCTACAATGAGCAGTTCTTC. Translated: CASSLALAGSYNEQFF.

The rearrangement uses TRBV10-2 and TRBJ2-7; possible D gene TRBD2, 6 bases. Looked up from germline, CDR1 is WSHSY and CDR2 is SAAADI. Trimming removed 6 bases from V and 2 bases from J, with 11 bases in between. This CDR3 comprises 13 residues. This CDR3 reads CASREGVTYEQYF. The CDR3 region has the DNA TGCGCCAGCAGGGAGGGAGTCACCTACGAGCAGTACTTC.

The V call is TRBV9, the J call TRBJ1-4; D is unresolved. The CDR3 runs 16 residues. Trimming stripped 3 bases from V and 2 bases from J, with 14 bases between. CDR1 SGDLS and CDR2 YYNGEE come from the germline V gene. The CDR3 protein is CASSAASGRTNEKLFF. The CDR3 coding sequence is TGTGCCAGCAGCGCTGCCTCCGGGAGGACTAATGAAAAACTGTTTTTT.

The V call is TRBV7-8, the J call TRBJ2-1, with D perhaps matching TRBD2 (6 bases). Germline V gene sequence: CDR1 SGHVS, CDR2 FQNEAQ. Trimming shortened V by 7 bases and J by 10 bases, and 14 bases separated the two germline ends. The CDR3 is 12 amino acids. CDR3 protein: CASTHSSGEQFF. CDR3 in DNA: TGTGCCAGCACCCACTCGAGCGGGGAGCAGTTCTTC. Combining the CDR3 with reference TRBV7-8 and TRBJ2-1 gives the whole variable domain GAGVSQSPRYKVAKRGQDVALRCDPISGHVSLFWYQQALGQGPEFLTYFQNEAQLDKSGLPSDRFFAERPEGSVSTLKIQRTQQEDSAVYLCASTHSSGEQFFGPGTRLTVL.

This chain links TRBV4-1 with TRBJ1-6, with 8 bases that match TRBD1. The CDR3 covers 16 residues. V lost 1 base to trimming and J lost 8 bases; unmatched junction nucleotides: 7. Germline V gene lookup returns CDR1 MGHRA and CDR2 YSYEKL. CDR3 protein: CASSQGSDRVDSPLHF. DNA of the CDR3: TGCGCCAGCAGCCAAGGTTCGGACAGGGTGGATTCACCCCTCCACTTT.

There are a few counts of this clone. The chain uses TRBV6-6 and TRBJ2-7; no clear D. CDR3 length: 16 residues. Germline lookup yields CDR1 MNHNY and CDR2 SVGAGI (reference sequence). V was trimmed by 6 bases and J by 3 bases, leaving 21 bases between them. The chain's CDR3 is CASSHPPRQVNYEQYF. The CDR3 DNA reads TGTGCCAGCAGCCACCCCCCCCGGCAGGTTAACTACGAGCAGTACTTC.

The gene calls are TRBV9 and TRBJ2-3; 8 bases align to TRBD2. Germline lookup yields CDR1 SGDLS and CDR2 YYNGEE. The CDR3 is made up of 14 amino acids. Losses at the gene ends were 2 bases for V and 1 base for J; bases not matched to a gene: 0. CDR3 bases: TGTGCCAGCAGCGTTAGCGGGGGCACAGATACGCAGTATTTT. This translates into CASSVSGGTDTQYF.

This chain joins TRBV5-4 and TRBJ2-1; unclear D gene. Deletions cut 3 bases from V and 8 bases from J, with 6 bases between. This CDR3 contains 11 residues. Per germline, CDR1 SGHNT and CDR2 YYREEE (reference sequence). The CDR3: CASSSVYEQFF. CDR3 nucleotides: TGTGCCAGCAGCTCCGTATATGAGCAGTTCTTC. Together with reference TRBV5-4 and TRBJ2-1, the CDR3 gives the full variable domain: ETGVTQSPTHLIKTRGQQVTLRCSSQSGHNTVSWYQQALGQGPQFIFQYYREEENGRGNFPPRFSGLQFPNYSSELNVNALELDDSALYLCASSSVYEQFFGPGTRLTVL.

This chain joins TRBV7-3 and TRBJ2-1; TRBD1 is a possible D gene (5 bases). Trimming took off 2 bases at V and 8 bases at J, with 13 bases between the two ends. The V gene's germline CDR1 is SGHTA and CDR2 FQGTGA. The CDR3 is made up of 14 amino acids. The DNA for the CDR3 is TGTGCCAGCAGCTTAGCTGGTAGGGGCCATGAGCAGTTCTTC. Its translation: CASSLAGRGHEQFF.